This record looks at one TCR beta chain sequence and its context. Its antigen remains unknown. These data come from a study of response to subunit inactivated influenza vaccine. TCRdb processed the RT-PCR reads anew with MiXCR; each CDR3 protein has one entry. The table lists about 830,000 distinct CDR3 sequences, around 18% of them singletons, with roughly 10% in the top ten. General study findings and limits: The study's authors posited that every seasonal influenza vaccination enlists few new T cells.

The V gene lost 5 bases and the J gene lost 2 bases, with 8 bases spanning the gap. Germline-derived CDR1 and CDR2 are KGHDR and SFDVKD. CDR3 length: 13 residues. J is TRBJ1-2 and V is TRBV24-1; D ambiguous. Sequenced here: PBMCs from blood, sampled more than 4 days after vaccination. This TCR was sampled from a man aged 50-59 years who received an inactivated influenza vaccine. The CDR3 nucleotides read TGTGCCACCAGTGCGCAGAGGAACTATGGCTACACCTTC. This translates into CATSAQRNYGYTF.